One sample yielded the 12 T cell receptor beta chains listed below, sequenced in a study of regulatory T cells in long-lasting Graves disease. Time point denoted: persistent/refractory GD, antithyroid drugs over 5 years with positive TRAb. PBMC RNA was the source of the TCR library. Sequencing libraries for TCR beta were prepared with iRepertoire HTBI primers and Arm-PCR of CDR3 regions. One entry per CDR3 protein, called by TCRdb with MiXCR from the multiplex PCR reads. This table has 420,000 or so distinct CDR3 sequences, around a quarter appearing once. The source was peripheral blood mononuclear cells (PBMCs), collected when the disease was refractory, from a patient treated with antithyroid drugs. These TCRs come from a female donor with Graves disease.

The sample holds a few counts of this clonotype. The chain employs TRBV5-1 and TRBJ2-5; 8 positions match TRBD2. Germline values: CDR1 SGHRS, CDR2 YFSETQ. Unmatched junction bases numbered 3, after V lost 4 bases and J lost 1 base. This CDR3 contains 14 residues. The CDR3 loop reads CASSATSAQETQYF. Written as DNA, the CDR3 is TGCGCCAGCAGCGCGACTAGCGCCCAAGAGACCCAGTACTTC.

This clonotype was counted many times. CDR3 DNA sequence: TGCAGCGTTCGACAGAGGACCTATGGCTACACCTTC. This sequence encodes CSVRQRTYGYTF. The chain is built from TRBV29-1 and TRBJ1-2; TRBD1 might be the D (5 bases). The germline V gene encodes CDR1 SQVTM and CDR2 ANQGSEA. The CDR3 loop spans 12 amino acids. V dropped 5 bases and J dropped 4 bases, with 11 bases sitting between them.

The chain links TRBV11-1 to TRBJ2-1; 9 bases are shared with TRBD2. Germline lookup yields CDR1 SGHAT and CDR2 FQDESV (reference sequence). V lost 1 base and J lost 6; bases outside the gene matches: 7. This CDR3 has 16 residues. CDR3 amino acids: CASSLVRGRGSNEQFF. The CDR3 DNA sequence: TGTGCCAGCAGCTTAGTTCGCGGGAGGGGATCCAATGAGCAGTTCTTC.

This clonotype was seen many times. The chain combines TRBV28 with TRBJ1-2, with D unclear. From germline, CDR1 is MDHEN and CDR2 SYDVKM. The CDR3 covers 14 residues. Trimming took 3 bases from V and 4 from J, leaving 12 bases between them. The CDR3 DNA reads TGTGCCAGCAGTTTTGACCCTCTGAGCTATGGCTACACCTTC. Amino acid sequence: CASSFDPLSYGYTF.

A note on this clonotype: This may arise from a read error, as a much more abundant clone is one base away. The chain combines TRBV6-9 with TRBJ2-7; no clear D gene. Trimming left V 3 bases short and J 5 bases short, with 14 bases between. The CDR3 is made up of 14 amino acids. The germline CDR1 and CDR2 sequences are MNHGY and SVAAGI. CDR3 sequence (DNA): TGTGCCAGCAGTTACTCAACGAGACTGAACGAGCAGTACTTC. Its protein is CASSYSTRLNEQYF.

This clonotype turned up a few times. The chain uses TRBV2 and TRBJ2-2; 9 bases fit TRBD2. The CDR3 contains 16 residues. V shed 2 bases, J shed 5 bases, and the junction held 6 bases outside the gene matches. Germline loops: CDR1 SNHLY, CDR2 FYNNEI. In DNA, the CDR3 is TGTGCCAGCAGTGAATTTCTAGCGGGACGGACCGGGGAGCTGTTTTTT. It specifies CASSEFLAGRTGELFF.

About this clonotype itself: A much larger clonotype is one base distant, so this may be a read error. The chain combines TRBV28 with TRBJ2-2; D perhaps matches TRBD2 (5 bases). Looked up from germline, CDR1 is MDHEN and CDR2 is SYDVKM. The CDR3 length is 16 residues. For the CDR3, the DNA is TGTGCCAGCAATCAAACCCCTCCAACGAACACCGGGGAGCTGCTTTTT. Translated, it gives CASNQTPPTNTGELLF.

CDR3: CASSYSPLLAASSYNEQFF. CDR3 nucleotides: TGTGCCAGCAGTTACTCGCCCTTACTAGCGGCGAGCTCCTACAATGAGCAGTTCTTC. This chain links TRBV6-2 or TRBV6-3 with TRBJ2-1; TRBD2 matches at 8 bases. Germline V gene lookup returns CDR1 MNHEY and CDR2 SVGEGT. With 0 bases clipped from V and 0 bases from J, the junction kept 10 bases outside the gene matches. The CDR3 consists of 19 residues.

The V call is TRBV9, the J call TRBJ1-1; tentatively, D is TRBD1 (6 bases). Germline-derived CDR1 and CDR2 are SGDLS and YYNGEE. Trimming left V 4 bases short and J 1 base short, with 14 bases between. The CDR3 runs 15 residues. CDR3 sequence (DNA): TGTGCCAGCAGCCCCGGGTGGGGACAGAACACTGAAGCTTTCTTT. As protein: CASSPGWGQNTEAFF.

This clonotype was recorded many times. The CDR3 loop is CASQDAGELFF. The CDR3 nucleotides read TGTGCCAGCCAAGACGCCGGGGAGCTGTTTTTT. This chain uses TRBV3-1 with TRBJ2-2; no definite D call. Germline CDR1 and CDR2: LGHDT and YNNKEL (reference sequence). The CDR3 runs to 11 residues. With 8 bases removed from V and 6 bases from J, the gap between germline ends came to 7 bases.

In this sample, this clonotype turned up many times. This chain joins TRBV28 and TRBJ1-2; maybe TRBD1 (6 bases). Germline CDR1 is MDHEN and CDR2 is SYDVKM. The CDR3 spans 15 residues. V gave up 4 bases and J gave up 1 base, with 13 bases separating them. The CDR3 sequence is CASSSQGGFNYGYTF. The DNA for the CDR3 is TGTGCCAGCAGTTCACAGGGCGGGTTTAACTATGGCTACACCTTC.

The chain is built from TRBV5-1 and TRBJ1-1; no clear D. Trimming shortened V by 1 base and J by 0 bases, and 13 bases separated the two germline ends. CDR1 and CDR2 (germline): SGHRS, YFSETQ. The CDR3 runs to 16 residues. CDR3 sequence (DNA): TGCGCCAGCAGCTTGTCCGTCGGAGAGATGAACACTGAAGCTTTCTTT. Residues: CASSLSVGEMNTEAFF.